These 25 T cell receptor beta chains came from one sample sequenced in a study of T cells in Graves' hyperthyroidism and ophthalmopathy. RNA transcripts were the template for amplifying TCR beta CDR3 regions. The TCR CDR3 was amplified in a first-round RT-PCR using the HTBI primer set. TCRdb re-derived calls from the multiplex PCR reads in MiXCR, one entry per CDR3 protein. The repertoire includes more than 150,000 distinct CDR3 sequences, 17% of them detected once, and around 29% sits in the top ten. Specimen: blood. These receptors originate from a woman in her forties or fifties with Graves' hyperthyroidism.

This clonotype showed up many times. This chain links TRBV28 with TRBJ1-6; 7 bases agree with TRBD1. This CDR3 region has 13 residues. Germline V gene sequence: CDR1 MDHEN, CDR2 SYDVKM. V was pared by 4 bases and J by 8 bases, with 2 bases of the junction left unmatched. In nucleotides, the CDR3 is TGTGCCAGCAGTTACAGGGGACATTCACCCCTCCACTTT. Translating it yields CASSYRGHSPLHF.

This clonotype showed up many times. This chain joins TRBV7-3 and TRBJ2-5; 9 nucleotides agree with TRBD1. Germline trimming cut 1 base from V and 5 bases from J; bases unmatched to any gene: 5. This CDR3 is built from 15 residues. Germline V gene data show CDR1 as SGHTA and CDR2 as FQGTGA. The CDR3 nucleotides are TGTGCCAGCAGCTTAAACAGGGGGCCGTGGGAGACCCAGTACTTC. Its protein is CASSLNRGPWETQYF.

This clonotype was observed many times. The chain is built from TRBV6-1 and TRBJ1-2, with D maybe TRBD1 (6 bases). The V end lost 7 bases, the J end lost 6 bases, and 21 bases lay between the germline ends. There are 15 residues in the CDR3. From germline, CDR1 is MNHNS and CDR2 SASEGT. CDR3 protein: CASTKSGGPADGYTF. The CDR3 nucleotides read TGTGCCAGCACCAAGTCTGGGGGGCCCGCCGATGGCTACACCTTC.

The chain combines TRBV2 with TRBJ2-7; tentative D call: TRBD1 (5 bases). This CDR3 comprises 14 residues. V was pared by 4 bases and J by 1 base, with 11 bases between. Germline CDR1 reads SNHLY; CDR2 reads FYNNEI. CDR3 nucleotide sequence: TGTGCCAGCAGTGTGGTGACAGTTTCCTACGAGCAGTACTTC. Its translation: CASSVVTVSYEQYF.

Many counts were recorded for this clonotype. This rearrangement joins TRBV6-1 to TRBJ1-6, with a weak D call TRBD1 (5 bases). The V end was cut by 5 bases, the J end by 10 bases, with 24 bases between. In germline, CDR1 is MNHNS, CDR2 SASEGT. The length of the CDR3 is 17 residues. The DNA for the CDR3 is TGTGCCAGCAGTTCGTGGCCACAGGCGGGGCAGCGATCACCCCTCCACTTT. Its protein product is CASSSWPQAGQRSPLHF.

The sample holds many counts of this clonotype. V and J are TRBV2 and TRBJ2-7; maybe TRBD2 (6 bases). Trimming took off 10 bases at V and 5 bases at J, with 18 bases between the two ends. The CDR3 consists of 13 residues. The germline gives CDR1 SNHLY, CDR2 FYNNEI. CDR3 bases: TGTGCCACCAACGGTGCTAGCGAAAACGAGCAGTACTTC. Translated, it gives CATNGASENEQYF. The whole variable domain, remainder taken from reference TRBV2 and TRBJ2-7, is EPEVTQTPSHQVTQMGQEVILRCVPISNHLYFYWYRQILGQKVEFLVSFYNNEISEKSEIFDDQFSVERPDGSNFTLKIRSTKLEDSAMYFCATNGASENEQYFGPGTRLTVT.

The chain couples TRBV18 to TRBJ1-2; 8 bases fit TRBD1. There are 14 residues in the CDR3. V shed 4 bases and J 6 bases; nucleotides not matched to a gene: 7. Germline assignment: CDR1 KGHSH and CDR2 LQKENI. Here the CDR3 DNA reads TGTGCCAGCTCACAGGGGGACAGGTCAAATGGCTACACCTTC. It yields the protein CASSQGDRSNGYTF.

This clonotype was seen at least ten times. The chain recombines TRBV28 with TRBJ1-1; D is unclear. The CDR3 has 14 amino acids. In germline, CDR1 is MDHEN, CDR2 SYDVKM. V dropped 2 bases and J dropped 1 base, with 8 bases sitting between them. The CDR3 is CASSLVAGNTEAFF. The CDR3 coding sequence is TGTGCCAGCAGTTTAGTTGCGGGGAACACTGAAGCTTTCTTT.

In its sample, this clonotype was seen many times. V usage is TRBV6-1 and J usage is TRBJ1-5; perhaps TRBD1 as D (5 bases). Trimming stripped 6 bases from V and 4 bases from J, with 16 bases between. The CDR3 is 15 amino acids. Looked up from germline, CDR1 is MNHNS and CDR2 is SASEGT. The CDR3 DNA sequence: TGTGCCAGCAGCCTAGGGACGGGCGGTAATCAGCCCCAGCATTTT. Protein product: CASSLGTGGNQPQHF.

This clonotype was detected only a few times. This chain links TRBV28 with TRBJ2-7; TRBD1 or TRBD2 may be the D gene (5 bases each). V was shortened by 5 bases and J by 1 base, with 21 bases between the two germline ends. Germline V gene lookup returns CDR1 MDHEN and CDR2 SYDVKM. The CDR3 spans 17 residues. The CDR3 DNA reads as TGTGCCAGCAGTCCCCTTAACGCCGGGACGGTTTCCTACGAGCAGTACTTC. It codes for CASSPLNAGTVSYEQYF.

This clonotype has a count of ten or more. This rearrangement joins TRBV25-1 to TRBJ1-4; TRBD1 matches 7 bases. The germline gives CDR1 MGHDK, CDR2 SYGVNS. This CDR3 is built from 15 residues. The V and J ends lost 4 bases and 5 bases, in that order; junction bases with no gene match: 7. The chain's CDR3 is CASSAQGTVNEKLFF. Written as DNA, the CDR3 is TGTGCCAGCAGTGCCCAGGGGACAGTGAATGAAAAACTGTTTTTT.

At least ten counts were recorded for this clonotype. The chain carries TRBV6-1 and TRBJ2-7, with D perhaps TRBD2 (6 bases). Trimming stripped 5 bases from V and 5 bases from J, with 16 bases between. The CDR3 runs 14 residues. CDR1 and CDR2 (germline): MNHNS, SASEGT. CDR3 in DNA: TGTGCCAGCAGTTACGCGGAGGGTGGGGACGAGCAGTACTTC. Protein: CASSYAEGGDEQYF.

The CDR3 reads CASSPQGTSGGYTF. DNA for the CDR3: TGTGCCAGCTCACCACAGGGAACGTCGGGTGGCTACACCTTC. V and J are TRBV18 and TRBJ1-2, with unresolved D. The V end lost 1 base, the J end lost 7 bases, and 13 bases lay between the germline ends. CDR1 and CDR2 from the germline V gene are KGHSH and LQKENI. This CDR3 has 14 residues.

The chain combines TRBV19 with TRBJ1-4; D remains ambiguous. Germline CDR1 LNHDA, CDR2 SQIVND (reference sequence). The CDR3 spans 14 residues. Trimming left V 3 bases short and J 11 bases short, with 16 bases between. The CDR3 nucleotides read TGTGCCAGTAGTATGTTCCTCGGTGTGGAGAAACTGTTTTTT. It codes for CASSMFLGVEKLFF.

At least ten counts were recorded for this clonotype. The chain joins TRBV25-1 to TRBJ1-4, with D uncertain. The CDR3 has 14 amino acids. V shed 4 bases and J shed 3 bases, with 9 bases lying between them. CDR1 and CDR2 (germline): MGHDK, SYGVNS. CDR3 bases: TGTGCCAGCAGTGTGGAGGAGGCTAATGAAAAACTGTTTTTT. This gives the protein CASSVEEANEKLFF. The full variable domain, completed using reference TRBV25-1 and TRBJ1-4, is EADIYQTPRYLVIGTGKKITLECSQTMGHDKMYWYQQDPGMELHLIHYSYGVNSTEKGDLSSESTVSRIRTEHFPLTLESARPSHTSQYLCASSVEEANEKLFFGSGTQLSVL.

This clonotype was seen a handful of times. This rearrangement joins TRBV27 to TRBJ2-7, with 9 bases aligning to TRBD1. Germline lookup yields CDR1 MNHEY and CDR2 SMNVEV (reference sequence). This CDR3 is built from 15 residues. The ends lost 2 bases at V and 4 bases at J; junction bases unmatched: 6. CDR3 bases: TGTGCCAGCAGTTTAGCACAGGGGGCACTGTACGAGCAGTACTTC. Translated, it gives CASSLAQGALYEQYF.

A few counts support this clonotype. The rearrangement joins TRBV3-1 to TRBJ2-5; D may correspond to TRBD1 or TRBD2 (5 bases each). Trimming cost V 4 bases and J 0 bases, with 15 bases left between them. This CDR3 is built from 16 residues. Germline V gene sequence: CDR1 LGHDT, CDR2 YNNKEL (reference sequence). CDR3 loop: CASSPIEWGYQETQYF. The CDR3 DNA reads as TGTGCCAGCAGCCCCATTGAATGGGGGTACCAAGAGACCCAGTACTTC.

This clonotype was seen many times. This rearrangement joins TRBV27 to TRBJ2-7; D is uncertain. Trimming took off 4 bases at V and 0 bases at J, with 4 bases between the two ends. Germline CDR1 and CDR2: MNHEY and SMNVEV (reference sequence). This CDR3 has 12 amino acids. The CDR3: CASSSLSYEQYF. DNA of the CDR3: TGTGCCAGCAGTTCCCTCTCCTACGAGCAGTACTTC.

This clonotype is labeled medium-sized. V and J are TRBV28 and TRBJ2-3, with D perhaps TRBD2 (6 bases). Trimming shortened V by 5 bases and J by 2 bases, and 14 bases separated the two germline ends. CDR1 and CDR2 from the germline V gene are MDHEN and SYDVKM. There are 15 residues in the CDR3. In nucleotides, the CDR3 is TGTGCCAGCAGTGAACCTAGCGCCCTCACAGATACGCAGTATTTT. Amino acid sequence: CASSEPSALTDTQYF. The full variable domain, rest sourced from reference TRBV28 and TRBJ2-3, is DVKVTQSSRYLVKRTGEKVFLECVQDMDHENMFWYRQDPGLGLRLIYFSYDVKMKEKGDIPEGYSVSREKKERFSLILESASTNQTSMYLCASSEPSALTDTQYFGPGTRLTVL.

At least ten counts were recorded for this clonotype. This sequence joins TRBV28 and TRBJ1-5; 9 positions agree with TRBD1. The CDR3 totals 14 residues. Trimming took 6 bases from V and 6 from J; bases not matched to a gene: 6. Per the germline V gene, CDR1 is MDHEN and CDR2 is SYDVKM. The CDR3 nucleotides read TGTGCCAGCAGACAGGGGACAGGGAGTCAGCCCCAGCATTTT. Amino acid sequence: CASRQGTGSQPQHF.

For this clonotype: A much larger clone differs by one base, so this may be a read error. V and J are TRBV3-1 and TRBJ2-7; no firm D call. The CDR3 runs 14 residues. Germline loops: CDR1 LGHDT, CDR2 YNNKEL (reference sequence). The DNA for the CDR3 is TGTGCCAGCGGCCAAGATTTAGTTTTGGACGAGCAGTACTTC. Its protein product is CASGQDLVLDEQYF.

This clonotype was seen many times. V gene TRBV10-3 combines with J gene TRBJ1-5, with D unresolved. The V end was cut by 3 bases, the J end by 9 bases, with 15 bases between. Germline V CDR1 and CDR2: ENHRY, SYGVKD. This CDR3 is 14 amino acids long. CDR3 in amino acids: CAISDFTSFGPQHF. Written as DNA, the CDR3 is TGTGCCATCAGTGATTTTACGTCCTTTGGGCCCCAGCATTTT.

The sample holds a few counts of this clonotype. V usage is TRBV6-2 or TRBV6-3 and J usage is TRBJ2-7, with D perhaps TRBD2 (6 bases). The germline V and J ends were trimmed by 7 bases and 4 bases, with 11 bases remaining between them. The CDR3 sequence is 12 residues long. The germline V gene encodes CDR1 MNHEY and CDR2 SVGEGT. In nucleotides, the CDR3 is TGTGCCAGCACTTCGGCGGGATACGAGCAGTACTTC. It translates to CASTSAGYEQYF.

This clonotype was recorded many times. This chain links TRBV2 with TRBJ2-3, with D perhaps TRBD1 or TRBD2 (7 bases each). The CDR3 is 14 amino acids. Germline V gene data show CDR1 as SNHLY and CDR2 as FYNNEI. V lost 6 bases and J lost 5, with 15 bases in between. The DNA for the CDR3 is TGTGCCAGCAGGCAGGGGGGGTCGGGAGATACGCAGTATTTT. Translated, it gives CASRQGGSGDTQYF. Full variable domain (outside the CDR3, taken from reference TRBV2 and TRBJ2-3): EPEVTQTPSHQVTQMGQEVILRCVPISNHLYFYWYRQILGQKVEFLVSFYNNEISEKSEIFDDQFSVERPDGSNFTLKIRSTKLEDSAMYFCASRQGGSGDTQYFGPGTRLTVL.

Ten or more counts support this clonotype. This chain links TRBV24-1 with TRBJ2-2; D is unclear. V lost 5 bases and J lost 4, with 7 bases in between. CDR3 length: 13 residues. Germline assignment: CDR1 KGHDR and CDR2 SFDVKD. DNA for the CDR3: TGTGCCACCAGTGGCCCGGGCACCGGGGAGCTGTTTTTT. This codes for CATSGPGTGELFF.